The present TCR beta chain was sequenced within a study of blood T cells in healthy people across ages. With a J-beta primer mix and a sample-barcoded 5' primer, a second PCR ran 7 to 11 cycles. A minimum of 2.5 million CDR3-containing paired-end reads was obtained for each sample. TCRdb used MiXCR to reprocess the 5' RACE reads, holding one entry per CDR3 protein. The sample yields around 320,000 distinct CDR3 sequences, around 29% seen once. Sequencing was carried out using blood. This TCR came from a woman in her 70s in good health.

The CDR3: CASSTHPDSPTEAFF. The CDR3 DNA follows: TGTGCCAGCAGCACCCACCCCGACAGCCCGACTGAAGCTTTCTTT. The chain carries TRBV21-1 and TRBJ1-1; TRBD1 is taken as the D call from the table, unchecked against the DNA. TRBV21-1 is a documented pseudogene. The CDR3 totals 15 residues.